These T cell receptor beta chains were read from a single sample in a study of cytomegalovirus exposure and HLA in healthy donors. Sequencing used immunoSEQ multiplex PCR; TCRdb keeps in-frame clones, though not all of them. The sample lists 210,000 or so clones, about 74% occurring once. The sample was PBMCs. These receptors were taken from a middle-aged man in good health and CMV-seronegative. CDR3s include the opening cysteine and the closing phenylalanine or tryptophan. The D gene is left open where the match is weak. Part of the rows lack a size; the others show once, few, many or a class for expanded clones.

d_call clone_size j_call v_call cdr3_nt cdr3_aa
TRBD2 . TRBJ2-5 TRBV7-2 TGTGCCAGCAGTTTCACTAGCGGGGGGGCCGGGACCCAGTACTTC CASSFTSGGAGTQYF
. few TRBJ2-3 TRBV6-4 TGTGCCAGCAGCTCAGGGAGCACAGATACGCAGTATTTT CASSSGSTDTQYF
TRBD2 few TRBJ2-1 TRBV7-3 TGTGCCAGCAGCCCCAAGCGGGAGTCATACAATGAGCAGTTCTTC CASSPKRESYNEQFF
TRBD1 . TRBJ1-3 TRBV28 TGTGCCAGCAGTCTAACACAGGGGGCGGGAGGAAACACCATATATTTT CASSLTQGAGGNTIYF
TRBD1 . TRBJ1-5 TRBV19 TGTGCCAGTAGTACACGGACAGGGGGCTTTGTTCAGCCCCAGCATTTT CASSTRTGGFVQPQHF
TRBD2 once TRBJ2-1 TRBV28 TGTGCCAGCAGTTTACTAGCGGGCCTTTTGGACAATGAGCAGTTCTTC CASSLLAGLLDNEQFF
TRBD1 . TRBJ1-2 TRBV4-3 TGCGCCAGCAGCCAAGACAGGGGGGTAGGGTATGGCTACACCTTC CASSQDRGVGYGYTF
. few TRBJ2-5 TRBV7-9 TGTGCCAGCAGCGCGGACAGAATCCAAGAGACCCAGTACTTC CASSADRIQETQYF
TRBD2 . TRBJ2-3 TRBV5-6 TGTGCCAGCAGCCGTTCCCTGCGGGGGGGCATTGCAGATACGCAGTATTTT CASSRSLRGGIADTQYF
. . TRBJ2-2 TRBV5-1 TGCGCCAGCAGCTTGAAATCGACGGACAGCTCGAACACCGGGGAGCTGTTTTTT CASSLKSTDSSNTGELFF
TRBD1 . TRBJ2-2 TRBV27 TGTGCCAGCAGTCGTGACAGGGGGCTTTTGAACACCGGGGAGCTGTTTTTT CASSRDRGLLNTGELFF
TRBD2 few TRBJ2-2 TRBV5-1 TGCGCCAGCAGCTTGGGCGGCGGGAGGGCCGTCGGGGAGCTGTTTTTT CASSLGGGRAVGELFF
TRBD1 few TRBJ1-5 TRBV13 TGTGCCAGCAGCCCCCCGCCGGACAGGGCCAATCAGCCCCAGCATTTT CASSPPPDRANQPQHF
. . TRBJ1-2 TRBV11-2 TGTGCCAGCAGCTTAGTGGGGGGACGGTATGGCTACACCTTC CASSLVGGRYGYTF
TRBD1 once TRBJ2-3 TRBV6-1 TGTGCCAGCAGTGAGGGACAGGGGGTCGATACGCAGTATTTT CASSEGQGVDTQYF
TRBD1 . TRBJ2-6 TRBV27 TGTGCCAGCAGTTTACACAGGGGCATCCACTCTGGGGCCAACGTCCTGACTTTC CASSLHRGIHSGANVLTF
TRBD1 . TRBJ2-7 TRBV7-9 TGTGCCAGCAGCAACTTGGACAGGGCCCCATCATACGAGCAGTACTTC CASSNLDRAPSYEQYF
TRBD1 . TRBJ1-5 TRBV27 TGTGCCAGCAGTTTTTCTCCTCAGGGGGCGCGACTCGAGCCCCAGCATTTT CASSFSPQGARLEPQHF
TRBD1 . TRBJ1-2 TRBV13 TGTGCCAGCAGCCAGGACAGGGGCTATGGCTACACCTTC CASSQDRGYGYTF
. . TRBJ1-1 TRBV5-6 TGTGCCAGCGTCGGGGGGCTGGGGAACACTGAAGCTTTCTTT CASVGGLGNTEAFF
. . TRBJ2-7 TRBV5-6 TGTGCCAGTCAAGGGAGGGGGGGGTTTGAGCAGTACTTC CASQGRGGFEQYF
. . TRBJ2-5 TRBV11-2 TGTGCCAGCAGCTTAAGCAGGGGCCAGTACCAAGAGACCCAGTACTTC CASSLSRGQYQETQYF
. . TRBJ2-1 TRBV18 TGTGCCAGCTCACCCTACCCGAGCTCCTACAATGAGCAGTTCTTC CASSPYPSSYNEQFF
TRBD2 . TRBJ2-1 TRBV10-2 TGCGCCACCAAGGGACTAGCGGGAGGCAAAGACTACAATGAGCAGTTCTTC CATKGLAGGKDYNEQFF
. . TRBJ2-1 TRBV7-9 TGTGCCAGCAGCTTATGGTCCGGACTGGCCTCCTACAATGAGCAGTTCTTC CASSLWSGLASYNEQFF
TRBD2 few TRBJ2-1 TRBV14 TGTGCCAGCAGCCTCCTAGCGGGAGGCGGCTACAATGAGCAGTTCTTC CASSLLAGGGYNEQFF
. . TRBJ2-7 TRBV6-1 TGTGCCAGCAGTGCATTAGTAGGGACTTACTCCTACGAGCAGTACTTC CASSALVGTYSYEQYF
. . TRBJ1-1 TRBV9 TGTGCCAGCAGCGGGACGGACATGAACACTGAAGCTTTCTTT CASSGTDMNTEAFF
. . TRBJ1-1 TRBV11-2 TGTGCCAGCAGCTTAGGGGGGGGCTTGACTGAAGCTTTCTTT CASSLGGGLTEAFF
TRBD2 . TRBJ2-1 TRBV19 TGTGCCAGTACCGGGGGACTAGCGGGAGCCCCCCAGTTCTTC CASTGGLAGAPQFF
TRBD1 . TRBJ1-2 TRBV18 TGTGCCAGCTCAACTAGACAGGGGGCCGATGGCTACACCTTC CASSTRQGADGYTF
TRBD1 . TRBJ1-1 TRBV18 TGTGCCAGCTCTCACACAGGGGCAGGGGACACTGAAGCTTTCTTT CASSHTGAGDTEAFF
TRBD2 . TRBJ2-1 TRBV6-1 TGTGCCAGCAGTGAATTGACTAGCCCAAACTACAATGAGCAGTTCTTC CASSELTSPNYNEQFF
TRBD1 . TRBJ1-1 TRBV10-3 TGTGCCATCAGTGCCGGGACAGCGAGTGGTACTGAAGCTTTCTTT CAISAGTASGTEAFF
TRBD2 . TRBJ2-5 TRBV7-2 TGTGCCAGCAGCCTAGGGACTAGCGGGGGGGCCGGTGAGACCCAGTACTTC CASSLGTSGGAGETQYF
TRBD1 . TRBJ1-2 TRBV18 TGTGCCAGCTCACCACCGGGGACAGCTTCATACACCTTC CASSPPGTASYTF
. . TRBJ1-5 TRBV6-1 TGTGCCAGCAACACAGGGAATAGCAATCAGCCCCAGCATTTT CASNTGNSNQPQHF
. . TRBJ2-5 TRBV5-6 TGTGCCAGCAGCTTGAGACGGAGGTACAAGGTGGAGACCCAGTACTTC CASSLRRRYKVETQYF
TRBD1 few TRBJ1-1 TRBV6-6 TGTGCCAGCAGTTACCGGGGACAGTTGAACACTGAAGCTTTCTTT CASSYRGQLNTEAFF
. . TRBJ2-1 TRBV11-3 TGTGCCAGCAGCCCCGAGGGGGGGCGCGGACCTTACAATGAGCAGTTCTTC CASSPEGGRGPYNEQFF
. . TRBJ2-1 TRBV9 TGTGCCATCGGCGGGTCATACAATGAGCAGTTCTTC CAIGGSYNEQFF
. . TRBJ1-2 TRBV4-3 TGCGCCAGCAGCCAAGACCACCCGGGGAACTATGGCTACACCTTC CASSQDHPGNYGYTF
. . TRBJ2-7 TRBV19 TGTGCCAGTAGTATCGGAGGGTACGAGCAGTACTTC CASSIGGYEQYF
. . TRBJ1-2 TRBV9 TGTGCCAGCAGCCTTCCGAACTATGGCTACACCTTC CASSLPNYGYTF
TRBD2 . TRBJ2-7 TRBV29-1 TGCAGCGTGGAAGGACTAGCGGGCTCCTACGAGCAGTACTTC CSVEGLAGSYEQYF
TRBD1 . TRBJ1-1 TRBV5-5 TGTGCCAGCAGCTTGCCGACTCTGGACAGGGGATTAACTGAAGCTTTCTTT CASSLPTLDRGLTEAFF
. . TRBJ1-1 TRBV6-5 TGTGCCAGCAGCCCCCCCACAGGGTTGAGAACTGAAGCTTTCTTT CASSPPTGLRTEAFF
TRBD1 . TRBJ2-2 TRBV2 TGTGCCAGCAGCCCCGGGACAGGGAGCACCGGGGAGCTGTTTTTT CASSPGTGSTGELFF
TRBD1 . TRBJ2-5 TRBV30 TGTGCCTGGAGTGGGGACAGTAAAGAGACCCAGTACTTC CAWSGDSKETQYF
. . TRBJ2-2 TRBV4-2 TGTGCCAGCAGCCGAGGCATCCAGGGTGTCGGGGAGCTGTTTTTT CASSRGIQGVGELFF
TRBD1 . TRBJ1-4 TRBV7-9 TGTGCCAGCAGCCAGCGCAGGGGGTCGAATGAAAAACTGTTTTTT CASSQRRGSNEKLFF
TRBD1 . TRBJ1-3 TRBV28 TGTGCCAGCAGTTTAAACTTTGACAGGGCTGGAAACACCATATATTTT CASSLNFDRAGNTIYF
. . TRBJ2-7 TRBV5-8 TGTGCCAGCAGCTGGATAGGTCCGGGTGAGCAGTACTTC CASSWIGPGEQYF
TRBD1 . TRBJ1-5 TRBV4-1 TGCGCCAGCAGCCAAGAAAGGGTCTCAGGGACAGGGGGCAATCAGCCCCAGCATTTT CASSQERVSGTGGNQPQHF
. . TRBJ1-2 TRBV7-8 TGTGCCAGCAGCTTAACGGCTAACTATGGCTACACCTTC CASSLTANYGYTF
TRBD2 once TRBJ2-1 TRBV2 TGTGCCAGCAGTGCTAGCGGGGGGGCATCGGGGCAGTTCTTC CASSASGGASGQFF
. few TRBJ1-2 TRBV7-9 TGTTCCAGCAGCTTAGGGGAGCGGGGGACGTCCGCCTATGGCTACACCTTC CSSSLGERGTSAYGYTF
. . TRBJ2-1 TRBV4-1 TGCGCCAGCAGCCAAACCGGGACTGGCCTTAGGGATGAGCAGTTCTTC CASSQTGTGLRDEQFF